The rows below give T cell receptor beta chains drawn from one sample of a study of blood T cell repertoires in COVID-19. The method was immunoSEQ multiplex PCR; TCRdb's version includes in-frame clones alone and lacks a portion of them. The profile covers under 100,000 clones, with approximately 92% appearing a single time and 6.3% taken by the ten largest. The sample consisted of peripheral blood. These receptors came from a woman aged 55-70 years with active COVID-19. CDR3s include the opening cysteine and the closing phenylalanine or tryptophan. Fields, in order: CDR3 DNA, CDR3 protein, CDR3 length, clone size, V gene, D gene, J gene. The D gene is left open where the match is weak. Only part of the rows carry a size: once, few, many, or a class if the clone is expanded.

CDR3nt: TGTGCCAGCAGCTTGGTTTGGCGGGGGGGTTCCTACAATGAGCAGTTCTTC
CDR3aa: CASSLVWRGGSYNEQFF
len: 17
abundance: NA
v_gene: TRBV5-8
d_gene: TRBD2
j_gene: TRBJ2-1

CDR3nt: TGTGCCAGCCCCAGACTAGGGCACCAACGGGGGAATGAAAAACTGTTTTTT
CDR3aa: CASPRLGHQRGNEKLFF
len: 17
abundance: NA
v_gene: TRBV3-1/TRBV3-2
d_gene: NA
j_gene: TRBJ1-4

CDR3nt: TGTGCCAGCAGTTTGGGGGGGGACTGGAGGTCCTACGAGCAGTACTTC
CDR3aa: CASSLGGDWRSYEQYF
len: 16
abundance: few
v_gene: TRBV28
d_gene: TRBD2
j_gene: TRBJ2-7

CDR3nt: TGTGCCAGCAGCTTAGTAGAGGGAATGACGTTTGAAGCTTTCTTT
CDR3aa: CASSLVEGMTFEAFF
len: 15
abundance: NA
v_gene: TRBV7-8
d_gene: NA
j_gene: TRBJ1-1

CDR3nt: TGTGCCAGCAGCTCGGGACTGGCTAGCACAGATACGCAGTATTTT
CDR3aa: CASSSGLASTDTQYF
len: 15
abundance: NA
v_gene: TRBV7-7
d_gene: NA
j_gene: TRBJ2-3

CDR3nt: TGCGCCAGCAGCTGGGGACAGACCTACGAGCAGTACTTC
CDR3aa: CASSWGQTYEQYF
len: 13
abundance: NA
v_gene: TRBV5-1
d_gene: TRBD1
j_gene: TRBJ2-7

CDR3nt: TGTGCCAGCAGTGAAGCGGGGGAGCGGGGGACAACGTGGGATGAGCAGTTCTTC
CDR3aa: CASSEAGERGTTWDEQFF
len: 18
abundance: NA
v_gene: TRBV2
d_gene: TRBD2
j_gene: TRBJ2-1

CDR3nt: TGTACTAACGGGACTCACAATGAGCAGTTCTTC
CDR3aa: CTNGTHNEQFF
len: 11
abundance: NA
v_gene: TRBV20-1
d_gene: NA
j_gene: TRBJ2-1

CDR3nt: TGTGCCAGCAGCTTTTTGGGAGACAATCAGCCCCAGCATTTT
CDR3aa: CASSFLGDNQPQHF
len: 14
abundance: NA
v_gene: TRBV7-6
d_gene: NA
j_gene: TRBJ1-5

CDR3nt: TGTGCCAGCAGGGGGGACAGAGACTACAATGAGCAGTTCTTC
CDR3aa: CASRGDRDYNEQFF
len: 14
abundance: NA
v_gene: TRBV28
d_gene: TRBD1
j_gene: TRBJ2-1

CDR3nt: TGTGCCAGCAGCTTAGCCGGGGGGGACCACAATGAGCAGTTCTTC
CDR3aa: CASSLAGGDHNEQFF
len: 15
abundance: NA
v_gene: TRBV7-2
d_gene: TRBD2
j_gene: TRBJ2-1

CDR3nt: TGTGCCACCAGGAAACCGGGACTAGCGTCGAATGAGCAGTTCTTC
CDR3aa: CATRKPGLASNEQFF
len: 15
abundance: NA
v_gene: TRBV7-2
d_gene: TRBD2
j_gene: TRBJ2-1

CDR3nt: TGTGCCAGCAGTTACAGGGGGCACATGAACACTGAAGCTTTCTTT
CDR3aa: CASSYRGHMNTEAFF
len: 15
abundance: NA
v_gene: TRBV6-5
d_gene: TRBD1
j_gene: TRBJ1-1

CDR3nt: TGTGCCACCAGGGCCCATGGGGCTACGAACACTGAAGCTTTCTTT
CDR3aa: CATRAHGATNTEAFF
len: 15
abundance: NA
v_gene: TRBV24-1
d_gene: NA
j_gene: TRBJ1-1

CDR3nt: TGTGCCTGGAGTGTCAGGGGCAATCAGCCCCAGCATTTT
CDR3aa: CAWSVRGNQPQHF
len: 13
abundance: NA
v_gene: TRBV30
d_gene: NA
j_gene: TRBJ1-5

CDR3nt: TGTGCCATCCGGGTTGCCACCGGGGAGCTGTTTTTT
CDR3aa: CAIRVATGELFF
len: 12
abundance: NA
v_gene: TRBV10-3
d_gene: NA
j_gene: TRBJ2-2

CDR3nt: TGTGCCAGCAAATTGTGGCGGGGGGCCTACAATGAGCAGTTCTTC
CDR3aa: CASKLWRGAYNEQFF
len: 15
abundance: NA
v_gene: TRBV6-5
d_gene: TRBD2
j_gene: TRBJ2-1

CDR3nt: TGTGCCAGCAGTCCCGGAGGCACGCTCTCTGGAAACACCATATATTTT
CDR3aa: CASSPGGTLSGNTIYF
len: 16
abundance: once
v_gene: TRBV7-2
d_gene: NA
j_gene: TRBJ1-3

CDR3nt: TGTGCCAGCAGCCTTAGCGGGACCGGCACAGATACGCAGTATTTT
CDR3aa: CASSLSGTGTDTQYF
len: 15
abundance: NA
v_gene: TRBV27
d_gene: TRBD2
j_gene: TRBJ2-3

CDR3nt: TGCGCCAGCAGCTACCGGACAGGGACCTACAATGAGCAGTTCTTC
CDR3aa: CASSYRTGTYNEQFF
len: 15
abundance: NA
v_gene: TRBV5-1
d_gene: TRBD1
j_gene: TRBJ2-1

CDR3nt: TGTGCCAGTAGTAAATTGGACAGGGGGACGAGGAGCAATCAGCCCCAGCATTTT
CDR3aa: CASSKLDRGTRSNQPQHF
len: 18
abundance: NA
v_gene: TRBV19
d_gene: TRBD1
j_gene: TRBJ1-5

CDR3nt: TGTGCCAGCAGCATCGCGCTAGCGGGGAGATTTGACGAGCAGTACTTC
CDR3aa: CASSIALAGRFDEQYF
len: 16
abundance: NA
v_gene: TRBV21-1
d_gene: NA
j_gene: TRBJ2-7

CDR3nt: TGTGCCAGCAGCTCCGGGGGGGCGGAAGAGACCCAGTACTTC
CDR3aa: CASSSGGAEETQYF
len: 14
abundance: NA
v_gene: TRBV11-3
d_gene: TRBD2
j_gene: TRBJ2-5

CDR3nt: TGTGCCAGCAGCGCTCTGACTAGCGGTTATCCCAACGAGCAGTTCTTC
CDR3aa: CASSALTSGYPNEQFF
len: 16
abundance: once
v_gene: TRBV9
d_gene: TRBD2
j_gene: TRBJ2-1

CDR3nt: TGTGCCACCAGTGCCAGGGGACTAGCGACCGTAAGCTCCTACAATGAGCAGTTCTTC
CDR3aa: CATSARGLATVSSYNEQFF
len: 19
abundance: NA
v_gene: TRBV24-1
d_gene: TRBD2
j_gene: TRBJ2-1